These T cell receptor beta chains were read from a single sample in a study of cytotoxic CD8 clonotypes in ibrutinib-treated CLL. This table comes from immunoSEQ multiplex PCR, and its TCRdb copy is limited to in-frame clones, with some not included. The repertoire includes hundreds of thousands of clones, 70% of them detected once, and 15% sits in the top ten. This specimen was PBMCs, taken after 24 months of ibrutinib treatment. These receptor sequences come from a human donor with chronic lymphocytic leukemia. The CDR3 runs from the conserved cysteine through the conserved F or W. A D gene is named only where the DNA matches it firmly. For some rows the clone size is stated as once, few or many, or as a class when expanded; others skip it.

cdr3_nt | cdr3_aa | j_call | d_call | clone_size | v_call
TGTGCCAGCAGCTCCGGGACCGGGGAGCTGTTTTTT | CASSSGTGELFF | TRBJ2-2 | - | - | TRBV11-2
TGTGCCAGCAGCTTACAAGGCGGGGATCTGTTTTTT | CASSLQGGDLFF | TRBJ2-2 | - | - | TRBV5-4
TGCGCCAGCAGCCCTCTAGCGTTAAGCACAGATACGCAGTATTTT | CASSPLALSTDTQYF | TRBJ2-3 | - | once | TRBV4-3
TGTGCCAGCAGTTACGGACAGCAGAGCAATCAGCCCCAGCATTTT | CASSYGQQSNQPQHF | TRBJ1-5 | - | - | TRBV6-5
TGTGCCAGCAGCTTACTGGTGGGAGGGCCAGATACGCAGTATTTT | CASSLLVGGPDTQYF | TRBJ2-3 | TRBD2 | - | TRBV7-3
TGTGCCACCAGCAGAGATCAGGGGGCGGTCGCTGAAGCTTTCTTT | CATSRDQGAVAEAFF | TRBJ1-1 | TRBD1 | - | TRBV15
TGTGCCAGCAGAGCACCGACAGTCCTGGTGTCCTACGAGCAGTACTTC | CASRAPTVLVSYEQYF | TRBJ2-7 | - | few | TRBV28
TGTGCCAGCAGTTATGCCGGACAGGGGGCTTACGAGCAGTACTTC | CASSYAGQGAYEQYF | TRBJ2-7 | TRBD1 | - | TRBV28
TGTGCCATCAGTGTAGGGATTTTAGCGGCGGCCTACGAGCAGTACTTC | CAISVGILAAAYEQYF | TRBJ2-7 | - | - | TRBV10-3
TGCAGCGTGTTTTCCGGGACAGGGGGAAACGAGCAGTACTTC | CSVFSGTGGNEQYF | TRBJ2-7 | TRBD1 | once | TRBV29-1
TGCGCCAGCAGCTTGGCCCGGAGTAGGGGCACAGATACGCAGTATTTT | CASSLARSRGTDTQYF | TRBJ2-3 | - | - | TRBV5-1
TGCAGCGTTGAATCGCAGGGAGATGAAAAACTGTTTTTT | CSVESQGDEKLFF | TRBJ1-4 | - | - | TRBV29-1
TGTGCCAGCTCACCACCGGAAGGTGAAGCTTTCTTT | CASSPPEGEAFF | TRBJ1-1 | - | once | TRBV18
TGTGCCAGCAGACAGAACAAGAGGGTGCAGCCCCAGCATTTT | CASRQNKRVQPQHF | TRBJ1-5 | - | - | TRBV28
TGTGCCAGTAGTATAGGAGCGGGTAGCGGCTACGAGCAGTACTTC | CASSIGAGSGYEQYF | TRBJ2-7 | - | - | TRBV19
TGTGCCAGCAGCTCTACACTCCAGCGGGAGGGCCGAGGGGGCTCCTACAATGAGCAGTTCTTC | CASSSTLQREGRGGSYNEQFF | TRBJ2-1 | TRBD2 | - | TRBV7-8
TGTGCCAGCAGTTTAACCAGTTACTCCTACGAGCAGTACTTC | CASSLTSYSYEQYF | TRBJ2-7 | - | - | TRBV11-1
TGTGCCAGCAGCTTATCACAGCCCGGGGAGCTGTTTTTT | CASSLSQPGELFF | TRBJ2-2 | - | - | TRBV7-9
TGTGCCAGCAGCAAAAGCGGGATGGCCTACGAGCAGTACTTC | CASSKSGMAYEQYF | TRBJ2-7 | TRBD2 | - | TRBV7-6
TGTGCCAGCAGTTTATACTCCGGGGTCAGGGCCTCAGGCGAGCAGTACTTC | CASSLYSGVRASGEQYF | TRBJ2-7 | - | - | TRBV28
TGCAGTGCTAGCCCGGATCAGCCCCAGCATTTT | CSASPDQPQHF | TRBJ1-5 | - | - | TRBV20-1
TGTGCCAGCAGTTATGGGGGCAAGATGAACTATGGCTACACCTTC | CASSYGGKMNYGYTF | TRBJ1-2 | - | - | TRBV6-6
TGTGCCAGCAGCTCCTTGAGCACCTCCTACGAGCAGTACTTC | CASSSLSTSYEQYF | TRBJ2-7 | - | - | TRBV5-4
TGTGCCAGCAGCTTAGAACTAGCAGACTACAATGAGCAGTTCTTC | CASSLELADYNEQFF | TRBJ2-1 | - | - | TRBV11-3
TGTGCCAGCAGTCCAACAGGGCAAATTAGCACAGATACGCAGTATTTT | CASSPTGQISTDTQYF | TRBJ2-3 | - | - | TRBV27
TGTGCCAGCAGAAAGGACAGGGGCGGGAATGAGCAGTTCTTC | CASRKDRGGNEQFF | TRBJ2-1 | TRBD1 | few | TRBV6-5
TGTGCCAGCAGTGTCCAGCGGACCCTCTCCTACAATGAGCAGTTCTTC | CASSVQRTLSYNEQFF | TRBJ2-1 | - | few | TRBV6-4
TGTGCCAGTAGTATGGCCACCGGGACCGACGGTTACGAGCAGTACTTC | CASSMATGTDGYEQYF | TRBJ2-7 | - | - | TRBV19
TGTGCCAGCAGCCTTGGGACCGAATATGGCTACACCTTC | CASSLGTEYGYTF | TRBJ1-2 | - | - | TRBV5-5
TGTGCCAGCAGCGTACGACCGGGACTAGCGGGAGTCAATGAGCAGTTCTTC | CASSVRPGLAGVNEQFF | TRBJ2-1 | TRBD2 | - | TRBV7-9
TGCGCCAGCAGCCAACATGACGCCAGGAGATACGAGCAGTACTTC | CASSQHDARRYEQYF | TRBJ2-7 | - | - | TRBV4-3
TGTGCCAGTTGCCATGGGGGTGCTAGGAACACCGGGGAGCTGTTTTTT | CASCHGGARNTGELFF | TRBJ2-2 | - | - | TRBV19
TGTGCCAGCAGCTTAGTTGGTAATGAGCAGTTCTTC | CASSLVGNEQFF | TRBJ2-1 | - | - | TRBV11-3
TGTGCCAGCAGTTATGAGGGTCCCTACGAGCAGTGCTTC | CASSYEGPYEQCF | TRBJ2-7 | - | - | TRBV6-5
TGTGCCAGCAGTCTCACTAGACAGGCCTTATCTTATGCCTACACCTTC | CASSLTRQALSYAYTF | TRBJ1-2 | - | - | TRBV27
TGCGCCAGCAGCCAGAAGGACCTCGAATCCTACGAGCAGTACTTC | CASSQKDLESYEQYF | TRBJ2-7 | - | few | TRBV4-1
TGTGCCAGCAGTGCACAAGCTTATGAGACAGCCTCTCCCTACGAGCAGTACTTC | CASSAQAYETASPYEQYF | TRBJ2-7 | - | once | TRBV25-1